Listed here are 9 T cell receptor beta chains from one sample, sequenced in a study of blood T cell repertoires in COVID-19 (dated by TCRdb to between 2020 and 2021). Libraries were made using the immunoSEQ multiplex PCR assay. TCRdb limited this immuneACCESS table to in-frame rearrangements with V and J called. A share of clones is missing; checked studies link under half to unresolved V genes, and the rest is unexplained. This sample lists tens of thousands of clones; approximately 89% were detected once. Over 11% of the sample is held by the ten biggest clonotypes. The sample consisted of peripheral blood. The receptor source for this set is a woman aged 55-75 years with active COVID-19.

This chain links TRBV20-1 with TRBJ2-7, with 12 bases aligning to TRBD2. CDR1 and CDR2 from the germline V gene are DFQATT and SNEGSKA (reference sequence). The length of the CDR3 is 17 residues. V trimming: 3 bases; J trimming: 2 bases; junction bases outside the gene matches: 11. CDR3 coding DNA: TGCAGTGCTAGTTTCTCTCGTGGGACTAGCGGGCCCTACGAGCAGTACTTC. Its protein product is CSASFSRGTSGPYEQYF.

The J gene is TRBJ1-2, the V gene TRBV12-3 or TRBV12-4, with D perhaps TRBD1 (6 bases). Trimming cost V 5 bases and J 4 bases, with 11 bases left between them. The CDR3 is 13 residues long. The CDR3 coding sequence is TGTGCCAGCAGTCGGACAGTAGGCTATGGCTACACCTTC. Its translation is CASSRTVGYGYTF.

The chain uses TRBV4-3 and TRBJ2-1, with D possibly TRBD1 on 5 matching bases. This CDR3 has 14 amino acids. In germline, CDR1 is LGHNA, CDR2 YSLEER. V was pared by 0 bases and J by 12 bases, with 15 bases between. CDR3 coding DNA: TGCGCCAGCAGCCAAGAAAAGGGGTTGGGTACGCAGTTCTTC. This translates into CASSQEKGLGTQFF.

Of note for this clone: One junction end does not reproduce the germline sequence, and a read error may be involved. The CDR3 protein is CASSLSQDNGQFF. In nucleotides, the CDR3 is TGTGCCAGCAGCCTATCCCAGGACAATGGGCAGTTCTTC. The rearrangement uses TRBV7-3 and TRBJ2-1; D perhaps matches TRBD1 (5 bases). CDR3 size: 13 residues. The germline V gene has CDR1 SGHTA and CDR2 FQGTGA.

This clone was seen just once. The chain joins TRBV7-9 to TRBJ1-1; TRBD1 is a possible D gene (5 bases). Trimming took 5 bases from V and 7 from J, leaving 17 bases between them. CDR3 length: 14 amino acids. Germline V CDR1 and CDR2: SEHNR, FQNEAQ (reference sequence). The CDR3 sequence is CASSLSRGSLEAFF. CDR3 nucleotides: TGTGCCAGCAGCCTCTCGCGGGGGTCCCTTGAAGCTTTCTTT.

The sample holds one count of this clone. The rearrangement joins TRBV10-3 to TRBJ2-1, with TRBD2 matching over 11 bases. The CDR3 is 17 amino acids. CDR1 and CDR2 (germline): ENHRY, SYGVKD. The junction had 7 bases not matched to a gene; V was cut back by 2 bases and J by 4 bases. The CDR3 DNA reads TGTGCCATCAGTGAGAGGCTAGCGGGGGGAGAGTACAATGAGCAGTTCTTC. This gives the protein CAISERLAGGEYNEQFF.

The CDR3 DNA reads TGTGCCAGCAACCGCAGGGGTAGACCCTACAATGAGCAGTTCTTC. Protein sequence: CASNRRGRPYNEQFF. This chain links TRBV5-6 with TRBJ2-1; a possible D gene is TRBD1 (6 bases). Germline V gives CDR1 SGHDT, CDR2 YYEEEE. The CDR3 is 15 amino acids. V was pared by 6 bases and J by 2 bases, with 15 bases between. The full variable domain, completed using reference TRBV5-6 and TRBJ2-1, is DAGVTQSPTHLIKTRGQQVTLRCSPKSGHDTVSWYQQALGQGPQFIFQYYEEEERQRGNFPDRFSGHQFPNYSSELNVNALLLGDSALYLCASNRRGRPYNEQFFGPGTRLTVL.

The CDR3 region has the DNA TGTGCCAGCAGTTTACAGGGCTCGGGGGCCAACGTCCTGACTTTC. It is translated as CASSLQGSGANVLTF. The J gene is TRBJ2-6, the V gene TRBV5-4, with D maybe TRBD1 (6 bases). The length of the CDR3 is 15 residues. CDR1 SGHNT and CDR2 YYREEE come from the germline V gene (reference sequence). The germline V and J ends were trimmed by 5 bases and 4 bases, with 13 bases remaining between them.

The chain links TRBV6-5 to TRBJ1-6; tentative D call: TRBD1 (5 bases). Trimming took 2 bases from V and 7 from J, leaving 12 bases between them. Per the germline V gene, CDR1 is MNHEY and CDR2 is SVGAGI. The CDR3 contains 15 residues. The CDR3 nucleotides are TGTGCCAGCAGTTACAGGGGATCGGTCAATTCACCCCTCCACTTT. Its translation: CASSYRGSVNSPLHF.